A selection of T cell receptor beta chains follows, all from one sample in a study of stem cell transplantation in POMP-related autoinflammatory disease. Measured with immunoSEQ multiplex PCR; TCRdb has only the in-frame clones, and not every one. In the table there are approximately 65,000 clones, approximately 91% of which are singletons. The specimen was CD4+ T cells from PBMCs, collected after stem cell transplantation. These receptors came from a human patient with POMP-related autoinflammation and immune dysregulation (PRAID). Among the T cells, some may be from the graft donor. CDR3s include the opening cysteine and the closing phenylalanine or tryptophan. Fields, in order: D gene, V gene, clone size, J gene, CDR3 DNA, CDR3 protein. A D gene is named only where the DNA matches it firmly. Only some rows state a clone size, as once, few, many or a class for expanded clones.

D gene: .; V gene: TRBV19; clone size: .; J gene: TRBJ2-3; CDR3 DNA: TGTGCCAGCCGCATCGGAGGGACCGATACGCAGTATTTT; CDR3 protein: CASRIGGTDTQYF
D gene: .; V gene: TRBV3-1/TRBV3-2; clone size: .; J gene: TRBJ2-7; CDR3 DNA: TGTGCCAGCAGCCAAGCAGGGTTGGACCACGAGCAGTACTTC; CDR3 protein: CASSQAGLDHEQYF
D gene: TRBD1; V gene: TRBV10-3; clone size: .; J gene: TRBJ1-5; CDR3 DNA: TGTGCCATCAGTCAGGACAGGGGAAAGCAGCCCCAGCATTTT; CDR3 protein: CAISQDRGKQPQHF
D gene: .; V gene: TRBV24-1; clone size: .; J gene: TRBJ2-1; CDR3 DNA: TGTGCCACCAGTGCCGCACACAATGAGCAGTTCTTC; CDR3 protein: CATSAAHNEQFF
D gene: .; V gene: TRBV15; clone size: .; J gene: TRBJ2-3; CDR3 DNA: TGTGCCACCAGCAGAGATCGTGACAGTAGCACAGATACGCAGTATTTT; CDR3 protein: CATSRDRDSSTDTQYF
D gene: .; V gene: TRBV19; clone size: .; J gene: TRBJ2-2; CDR3 DNA: TGTGCCAGTAGTACGATGACTATCACCGGGGAGCTGTTTTTT; CDR3 protein: CASSTMTITGELFF
D gene: .; V gene: TRBV12-3/TRBV12-4; clone size: .; J gene: TRBJ2-7; CDR3 DNA: TGTGCCAGCAGTTCCCTCCCAGCCTACGAGCAGTACTTC; CDR3 protein: CASSSLPAYEQYF
D gene: TRBD2; V gene: TRBV19; clone size: .; J gene: TRBJ2-5; CDR3 DNA: TGTGCCAGTAGTATAACCTCGGGAGGAGAGACCCAGTACTTC; CDR3 protein: CASSITSGGETQYF
D gene: .; V gene: TRBV28; clone size: .; J gene: TRBJ1-1; CDR3 DNA: TGTGCCAGCAGACGTGGACAAAACACTGAAGCTTTCTTT; CDR3 protein: CASRRGQNTEAFF
D gene: TRBD2; V gene: TRBV7-9; clone size: .; J gene: TRBJ2-1; CDR3 DNA: TGTGCCAGCAGCTTAGCGGTCGGACGGGAGGACAATGAGCAGTTCTTC; CDR3 protein: CASSLAVGREDNEQFF
D gene: .; V gene: TRBV24-1; clone size: .; J gene: TRBJ1-1; CDR3 DNA: TGTGCCACTCAACGCGGAACTGAAGCTTTCTTT; CDR3 protein: CATQRGTEAFF
D gene: TRBD1; V gene: TRBV18; clone size: .; J gene: TRBJ2-3; CDR3 DNA: TGTGCCAGCTCAGCAGGGGGCGATGGAACAGATACGCAGTATTTT; CDR3 protein: CASSAGGDGTDTQYF
D gene: .; V gene: TRBV5-1; clone size: .; J gene: TRBJ2-1; CDR3 DNA: TGCGCCAGCAGCCAAGCAGGTGAGCAGTTCTTC; CDR3 protein: CASSQAGEQFF
D gene: .; V gene: TRBV6-5; clone size: .; J gene: TRBJ2-5; CDR3 DNA: TGTGCCAGCAGTTTGTCGGGGGATGAGACCCAGTACTTC; CDR3 protein: CASSLSGDETQYF
D gene: .; V gene: TRBV28; clone size: .; J gene: TRBJ1-3; CDR3 DNA: TGTGCCAGCAGTTTAATCTCCCCAGGGTTCGGAAACACCATATATTTT; CDR3 protein: CASSLISPGFGNTIYF
D gene: TRBD1; V gene: TRBV28; clone size: .; J gene: TRBJ1-4; CDR3 DNA: TGTGCCAGCAAGACAGGGAGGGAAAAACTGTTTTTT; CDR3 protein: CASKTGREKLFF
D gene: .; V gene: TRBV11-2; clone size: .; J gene: TRBJ2-7; CDR3 DNA: TGTGCCAGCAGCTTAGTCCCCGGTGGCCGCTCCTACGAGCAGTACTTC; CDR3 protein: CASSLVPGGRSYEQYF
D gene: .; V gene: TRBV3-1/TRBV3-2; clone size: .; J gene: TRBJ2-6; CDR3 DNA: TGTGCCAGCAGCTCACAAGGGCGAGGACCTGGGGCCAACGTCCTGACTTTC; CDR3 protein: CASSSQGRGPGANVLTF
D gene: TRBD2; V gene: TRBV5-5; clone size: .; J gene: TRBJ2-3; CDR3 DNA: TGTGCCAGCAGCTTGATCGGCCTAGCGGGGGGTCCTCACCGCACAGATACGCAGTATTTT; CDR3 protein: CASSLIGLAGGPHRTDTQYF
D gene: .; V gene: TRBV2; clone size: .; J gene: TRBJ2-1; CDR3 DNA: TGTGCCAGCGCTTACATGGATAGCTCCTACAATGAGCAGTTCTTC; CDR3 protein: CASAYMDSSYNEQFF
D gene: .; V gene: TRBV5-4; clone size: .; J gene: TRBJ2-3; CDR3 DNA: TGTGCCAGCAGCTTGGGGGGGCCAGCTAGCACAGATACGCAGTATTTT; CDR3 protein: CASSLGGPASTDTQYF
D gene: .; V gene: TRBV19; clone size: once; J gene: TRBJ2-4; CDR3 DNA: TGTGCCAGTAGTATAGTGAAGTCCCGGACGGACATTCAGTACTTC; CDR3 protein: CASSIVKSRTDIQYF
D gene: .; V gene: TRBV5-6; clone size: .; J gene: TRBJ2-7; CDR3 DNA: TGTGCCAGCCGGCTGAACTACGAGCAGTACTTC; CDR3 protein: CASRLNYEQYF
D gene: .; V gene: TRBV28; clone size: .; J gene: TRBJ2-7; CDR3 DNA: TGTGCCAGCAAACTCACCGGGGCCTCCTACGAGCAGTACTTC; CDR3 protein: CASKLTGASYEQYF
D gene: TRBD1; V gene: TRBV7-2; clone size: .; J gene: TRBJ2-1; CDR3 DNA: TGTGCCAGCAGCTTTGGACAGGGGACCTACAATGAGCAGTTCTTC; CDR3 protein: CASSFGQGTYNEQFF
D gene: .; V gene: TRBV28; clone size: .; J gene: TRBJ2-5; CDR3 DNA: TGTGCCAGCAGTACCTCCTACCGCCAAGAGACCCAGTACTTC; CDR3 protein: CASSTSYRQETQYF
D gene: .; V gene: TRBV6-5; clone size: .; J gene: TRBJ2-3; CDR3 DNA: TGTGCCAGCAGTTACTCGGGGGAGGTAACAGATACGCAGTATTTT; CDR3 protein: CASSYSGEVTDTQYF
D gene: TRBD2; V gene: TRBV7-7; clone size: .; J gene: TRBJ2-5; CDR3 DNA: TGTGCCAGCAGCCCGACTAGCGGGGGGGCCGGAGAGACCCAGTACTTC; CDR3 protein: CASSPTSGGAGETQYF
D gene: .; V gene: TRBV10-2; clone size: once; J gene: TRBJ1-5; CDR3 DNA: TGCGTCCCCAGGTCAAGCGCGACCCAGCATTTT; CDR3 protein: CVPRSSATQHF
D gene: TRBD1; V gene: TRBV6-5; clone size: .; J gene: TRBJ1-6; CDR3 DNA: TGTGCCAGCAGTTACACGTCAGGGGGACCCTCACCCCTCCACTTT; CDR3 protein: CASSYTSGGPSPLHF
D gene: .; V gene: TRBV28; clone size: once; J gene: TRBJ2-5; CDR3 DNA: TGTGCCAGCAGCCTCCCCCTAACCCCGCAGGAGACCCAGTACTTC; CDR3 protein: CASSLPLTPQETQYF
D gene: TRBD1; V gene: TRBV28; clone size: .; J gene: TRBJ2-7; CDR3 DNA: TGTGCCAGCAGTACAGGGGGCTCCTACGAGCAGTACTTC; CDR3 protein: CASSTGGSYEQYF
D gene: TRBD1; V gene: TRBV19; clone size: few; J gene: TRBJ2-1; CDR3 DNA: TGTGCCAGTAGTCAGGGGGCGAGGAATAATGAGCAGTTCTTC; CDR3 protein: CASSQGARNNEQFF
D gene: TRBD2; V gene: TRBV7-9; clone size: .; J gene: TRBJ2-5; CDR3 DNA: TGTGCCAGCAGCTTAGGGCTAGCGGGGCAAGAGACCCAGTACTTC; CDR3 protein: CASSLGLAGQETQYF
D gene: TRBD1; V gene: TRBV9; clone size: once; J gene: TRBJ1-1; CDR3 DNA: TGTGCCAGCAGCGTAGGTTACAGGGGGTACACTGAAGCTTTCTTT; CDR3 protein: CASSVGYRGYTEAFF
D gene: TRBD2; V gene: TRBV6-5; clone size: .; J gene: TRBJ2-7; CDR3 DNA: TGTGCCAGCAGTCGGACTAGCGGCTCCTACGAGCAGTACTTC; CDR3 protein: CASSRTSGSYEQYF
D gene: .; V gene: TRBV30; clone size: .; J gene: TRBJ2-1; CDR3 DNA: TGTGCCTGGAGTGTAAAGCTGGCAGGTGAGCAGTTCTTC; CDR3 protein: CAWSVKLAGEQFF
D gene: .; V gene: TRBV29-1; clone size: .; J gene: TRBJ2-7; CDR3 DNA: TGCAGCGTTGAACACGGGGCCTACGAGCAGTACTTC; CDR3 protein: CSVEHGAYEQYF
D gene: .; V gene: TRBV14; clone size: .; J gene: TRBJ2-3; CDR3 DNA: TGTGCCAGCAGCCAGGCAGGACTCCTGCGGTATTTT; CDR3 protein: CASSQAGLLRYF
D gene: .; V gene: TRBV3-1/TRBV3-2; clone size: .; J gene: TRBJ2-3; CDR3 DNA: TGTGCCAGCAGCCCCCGGGGTGCAGATACGCAGTATTTT; CDR3 protein: CASSPRGADTQYF
D gene: .; V gene: TRBV12-3/TRBV12-4; clone size: .; J gene: TRBJ1-2; CDR3 DNA: TGTGCCAGCAGCGCCCGAGGGAACTATGGCTACACCTTC; CDR3 protein: CASSARGNYGYTF
D gene: .; V gene: TRBV2; clone size: .; J gene: TRBJ1-6; CDR3 DNA: TGTGCCAGCAGTGCCTCAAGGCTTCTCTCCTATAATTCACCCCTCCACTTT; CDR3 protein: CASSASRLLSYNSPLHF
D gene: .; V gene: TRBV10-3; clone size: .; J gene: TRBJ2-2; CDR3 DNA: TGTGCCTTGGGGGGCGCGAACACCGGGGAGCTGTTTTTT; CDR3 protein: CALGGANTGELFF
D gene: .; V gene: TRBV30; clone size: once; J gene: TRBJ2-3; CDR3 DNA: TGTGCCTGGACCGAGCGGGCCACAGATACGCAGTATTTT; CDR3 protein: CAWTERATDTQYF
D gene: TRBD2; V gene: TRBV6-1; clone size: .; J gene: TRBJ2-1; CDR3 DNA: TGTGCCAGCAGTGAACTTTCTCGCGGGGGGCCCATCGGTGAGCAGTTCTTC; CDR3 protein: CASSELSRGGPIGEQFF
D gene: TRBD2; V gene: TRBV28; clone size: .; J gene: TRBJ2-7; CDR3 DNA: TGTGCCAGCAGTTCGCTAGCGGGGTCCGCCTACGAGCAGTACTTC; CDR3 protein: CASSSLAGSAYEQYF
D gene: .; V gene: TRBV18; clone size: .; J gene: TRBJ2-7; CDR3 DNA: TGTGCCAGCTCACCAGGGCCGGGGCCTTCCTACGAGCAGTACTTC; CDR3 protein: CASSPGPGPSYEQYF
D gene: .; V gene: TRBV10-2; clone size: .; J gene: TRBJ1-6; CDR3 DNA: TGCGCCAGCAGTGAATCCGGGACCCAGAATTCACCCCTCCACTTT; CDR3 protein: CASSESGTQNSPLHF
D gene: .; V gene: TRBV6-5; clone size: .; J gene: TRBJ1-3; CDR3 DNA: TGTGCCAGCAGGAGTACTGGAAACACCATATATTTT; CDR3 protein: CASRSTGNTIYF
D gene: TRBD2; V gene: TRBV15; clone size: .; J gene: TRBJ2-2; CDR3 DNA: TGTGCCACCAGCAGCCACGGGACTAGCGGGAGGTCCGGGGAGCTGTTTTTT; CDR3 protein: CATSSHGTSGRSGELFF
D gene: .; V gene: TRBV30; clone size: .; J gene: TRBJ1-1; CDR3 DNA: TGTGCCTGGGGACAGCCGAACACTGAAGCTTTCTTT; CDR3 protein: CAWGQPNTEAFF
D gene: TRBD2; V gene: TRBV24-1; clone size: .; J gene: TRBJ2-5; CDR3 DNA: TGTGCCACCAGTGGCGGGACCCGGACTAGCGGAGCCCCCAGGACCCAGTACTTC; CDR3 protein: CATSGGTRTSGAPRTQYF
D gene: TRBD1; V gene: TRBV2; clone size: once; J gene: TRBJ1-1; CDR3 DNA: TGTGCCAGCAGGGCGGACAGGGAGGCTGAAGCTTTCTTT; CDR3 protein: CASRADREAEAFF
D gene: .; V gene: TRBV29-1; clone size: .; J gene: TRBJ2-3; CDR3 DNA: TGCAGCGGTTCGGAGGGGGGCCCCACAGATACGCAGTATTTT; CDR3 protein: CSGSEGGPTDTQYF
D gene: .; V gene: TRBV29-1; clone size: .; J gene: TRBJ2-1; CDR3 DNA: TGCAGCGTTACTAGGGGGCCGGGGGATGAGCAGTTCTTC; CDR3 protein: CSVTRGPGDEQFF
D gene: TRBD1; V gene: TRBV28; clone size: once; J gene: TRBJ1-3; CDR3 DNA: TGTGCCAGCAGACAAGGGGGCGGAGATCCCTCTGGAAACACCATATATTTT; CDR3 protein: CASRQGGGDPSGNTIYF
D gene: TRBD2; V gene: TRBV5-1; clone size: .; J gene: TRBJ2-2; CDR3 DNA: TGCGCCAGCAGCTTGAAGCGGGGGGACCCCACTAACACCGGGGAGCTGTTTTTT; CDR3 protein: CASSLKRGDPTNTGELFF
D gene: TRBD2; V gene: TRBV5-1; clone size: .; J gene: TRBJ2-7; CDR3 DNA: TGCGCCAGCAGCTTGGCTGGACTAGCGGCATACGAGCAGTACTTC; CDR3 protein: CASSLAGLAAYEQYF
D gene: TRBD2; V gene: TRBV25-1; clone size: .; J gene: TRBJ2-7; CDR3 DNA: TGTGCCAGCGCGGAGCCTAGCGGGAGCCACGAGCAGTACTTC; CDR3 protein: CASAEPSGSHEQYF